One and the same sample provided the 31 T cell receptor beta chains below, sequenced in a study of radiation and T cells in renal cell carcinoma. The table came from immunoSEQ multiplex PCR; TCRdb's copy has only in-frame clones and leaves some out. This table holds roughly 15,000 clones, approximately 60% found once. Documented treatment: treatment-naive control, cytoreductive nephrectomy. The starting material was tumor tissue, obtained from a patient whose treatment was nephrectomy without radiotherapy. The origin of the receptors is a man aged 60 to 69 with renal cell carcinoma.

This clone was recorded once. The V and J genes are TRBV18 and TRBJ2-2, with D maybe TRBD2 (5 bases). The CDR3 has 16 residues. Trimming stripped 3 bases from V and 1 base from J, with 12 bases between. Germline values: CDR1 KGHSH, CDR2 LQKENI. This CDR3 reads CASSPPEAGNTGELFF. The CDR3 nucleotides read TGTGCCAGCTCACCTCCTGAGGCGGGGAACACCGGGGAGCTGTTTTTT. The full variable domain, in which reference TRBV18 and TRBJ2-2 provide the parts outside the CDR3, is NAGVMQNPRHLVRRRGQEARLRCSPMKGHSHVYWYRQLPEEGLKFMVYLQKENIIDESGMPKERFSAEFPKEGPSILRIQQVVRGDSAAYFCASSPPEAGNTGELFFGEGSRLTVL.

This chain joins TRBV7-9 and TRBJ2-3; D is unresolved. Germline assignment: CDR1 SEHNR and CDR2 FQNEAQ (reference sequence). V was clipped by 6 bases and J by 2 bases, with 3 bases between them. The CDR3 covers 11 residues. The CDR3 loop reads CASRVTDTQYF. Written as DNA, the CDR3 is TGTGCCAGCAGGGTCACAGATACGCAGTATTTT.

V is TRBV9 and J is TRBJ2-5, with a tentative D call TRBD1 (6 bases). TRBJ2-7 matches the DNA end more closely, so the J call is doubtful. Germline values: CDR1 SGDLS, CDR2 YYNGEE. This CDR3 has 14 amino acids. CDR3 sequence reads: CASSVQQGNYEQYF. The CDR3 coding sequence is TGTGCCAGCAGCGTTCAACAGGGCAACTACGAGCAGTACTTC.

This clone was seen more than once but under ten times. The chain is built from TRBV29-1 and TRBJ1-1, with unresolved D. Trimming cost V 6 bases and J 1 base, with 9 bases left between them. Germline lookup yields CDR1 SQVTM and CDR2 ANQGSEA. The length of the CDR3 is 12 residues. The CDR3 loop reads CSVQYGNTEAFF. The CDR3 bases are TGCAGCGTACAGTACGGGAACACTGAAGCTTTCTTT.

Relative to its sample, this clone is medium-sized. The chain is built from TRBV18 and TRBJ1-5; tentative D call: TRBD1 (6 bases). Germline values: CDR1 KGHSH, CDR2 LQKENI. The V gene lost 2 bases and the J gene lost 2 bases, with 16 bases spanning the gap. The CDR3 sequence is 17 residues long. DNA for the CDR3: TGTGCCAGCTCACCAGTGGCAGGGGAGTTGGGCAATCAGCCCCAGCATTTT. Its protein is CASSPVAGELGNQPQHF.

J is TRBJ2-5 and V is TRBV19; maybe TRBD2 (6 bases). The last part of the DNA fits TRBJ2-7 better; the J call may be wrong. Germline V lookup: CDR1 LNHDA, CDR2 SQIVND (reference sequence). CDR3 size: 15 residues. The CDR3 DNA is TGTGCCAGTAGTATCTCGGGGGATAGCGGCTACGAGCAGTACTTC. This encodes CASSISGDSGYEQYF.

The chain carries TRBV6-6 and TRBJ2-6; possible D gene TRBD2, 6 bases. CDR3 length equals 16 residues. Germline V CDR1 and CDR2: MNHNY, SVGAGI (reference sequence). The germline V and J ends were trimmed by 8 bases and 1 base, with 15 bases remaining between them. CDR3 DNA sequence: TGTGCCAGCGGTCCAAAAGGGACTTCTGGGGCCAACGTCCTGACTTTC. Amino acids: CASGPKGTSGANVLTF.

The V call is TRBV7-2, the J call TRBJ2-5; D is uncertain. V lost 2 bases and J 4 bases, leaving 5 bases between the germline ends. Germline CDR1 reads SGHTA; CDR2 reads FQGNSA. The CDR3 length is 12 residues. The CDR3 sequence: CASSLSRETQYF. The CDR3 DNA reads TGTGCCAGCAGCTTATCGAGAGAGACCCAGTACTTC.

Within the sample, this clone is medium-sized. This chain links TRBV18 with TRBJ2-7; TRBD2 aligns across 8 bases. This CDR3 spans 14 amino acids. CDR1 and CDR2 (germline): KGHSH, LQKENI. V was clipped by 6 bases and J by 1 base; unmatched bases: 5. This chain's CDR3 is CASSSGLESYEQYF. In DNA, the CDR3 is TGTGCCAGCTCGTCGGGACTAGAGTCCTACGAGCAGTACTTC.

The chain recombines TRBV7-2 with TRBJ1-4; D may be TRBD1 (6 bases). V lost 4 bases and J lost 7, with 13 bases in between. The CDR3 extends over 14 amino acids. The V gene's germline CDR1 is SGHTA and CDR2 FQGNSA. Written as DNA, the CDR3 is TGTGCCAGCAGCTGGGCAGGGGTGGGTGAAAAACTGTTTTTT. It codes for CASSWAGVGEKLFF.

The CDR3 DNA reads TGCGCCAGCAGCTTGGCCAGGGGCGGGGCGGGGGCAGATACGCAGTATTTT. It codes for CASSLARGGAGADTQYF. This sequence joins TRBV5-1 and TRBJ2-3; perhaps TRBD2 as D (7 bases). This CDR3 contains 17 residues. In germline, CDR1 is SGHRS, CDR2 YFSETQ. With 0 bases removed from V and 4 bases from J, the gap between germline ends came to 18 bases.

This chain links TRBV7-9 with TRBJ2-3; 14 bases map to TRBD2. With 5 bases clipped from V and 11 bases from J, the junction kept 9 bases outside the gene matches. Per the germline V gene, CDR1 is SEHNR and CDR2 is FQNEAQ (reference sequence). The CDR3 has 15 residues. CDR3 loop: CASSETSGGAERQYF. In DNA form, the CDR3 reads TGTGCCAGCAGCGAGACTAGCGGGGGGGCCGAGAGGCAGTATTTT.

The V and J genes are TRBV7-9 and TRBJ1-4, with D perhaps matching TRBD1 (5 bases). Trimming pared 5 bases from V and 4 bases from J, leaving 11 bases between. Germline V gene sequence: CDR1 SEHNR, CDR2 FQNEAQ (reference sequence). The CDR3 length is 14 residues. The CDR3: CASSPGTLNEKLFF. The CDR3 DNA follows: TGTGCCAGCAGCCCCGGGACTCTTAATGAAAAACTGTTTTTT.

The V call is TRBV9, the J call TRBJ1-4; 7 positions agree with TRBD1. CDR3 size: 16 residues. The junction had 12 bases not matched to a gene; V was cut back by 0 bases and J by 10 bases. The germline gives CDR1 SGDLS, CDR2 YYNGEE. The chain's CDR3 is CASSVGQGARWGKLFF. The CDR3 DNA reads as TGTGCCAGCAGCGTAGGACAGGGCGCTCGGTGGGGAAAACTGTTTTTT.

The V gene is TRBV7-2, the J gene TRBJ2-7, with D perhaps being TRBD1 or TRBD2 (5 bases each). V gave up 6 bases and J gave up 1 base, with 13 bases separating them. Germline-derived CDR1 and CDR2 are SGHTA and FQGNSA. This CDR3 contains 14 residues. CDR3 protein: CASRPGTDSYEQYF. The CDR3 nucleotides read TGTGCCAGCAGACCCGGGACGGATTCCTACGAGCAGTACTTC.

The V and J genes are TRBV7-2 and TRBJ1-1; D is ambiguous. V lost 5 bases and J lost 4, with 11 bases in between. The CDR3 extends over 13 amino acids. The germline CDR1 and CDR2 sequences are SGHTA and FQGNSA. DNA for the CDR3: TGTGCCAGCAGCCGTGACGGAATCACTGAAGCTTTCTTT. Translating gives CASSRDGITEAFF. The full variable domain, rest sourced from reference TRBV7-2 and TRBJ1-1, is GAGVSQSPSNKVTEKGKDVELRCDPISGHTALYWYRQSLGQGLEFLIYFQGNSAPDKSGLPSDRFSAERTGGSVSTLTIQRTQQEDSAVYLCASSRDGITEAFFGQGTRLTVV.

In this sample, this clone is medium-sized. The rearrangement uses TRBV15 and TRBJ1-2; D is unresolved. Trimming left V 1 base short and J 1 base short, with 13 bases between. The CDR3 totals 16 residues. Looked up from germline, CDR1 is LNHNV and CDR2 is YYDKDF (reference sequence). CDR3 residues: CATSRGVAEINYGYTF. CDR3 DNA sequence: TGTGCCACCAGCAGAGGAGTAGCAGAAATTAACTATGGCTACACCTTC.

V usage is TRBV12-5 and J usage is TRBJ1-2; D gene uncertain. Per the germline V gene, CDR1 is LGHNT and CDR2 is FRNRAP. V was trimmed by 4 bases and J by 4 bases, leaving 7 bases between them. This CDR3 region has 12 residues. The CDR3 reads CASGWGTYGYTF. The DNA for the CDR3 is TGTGCTAGTGGTTGGGGTACCTATGGCTACACCTTC. Complete variable domain (other parts from reference TRBV12-5 and TRBJ1-2): DARVTQTPRHKVTEMGQEVTMRCQPILGHNTVFWYRQTMMQGLELLAYFRNRAPLDDSGMPKDRFSAEMPDATLATLKIQPSEPRDSAVYFCASGWGTYGYTFGSGTRLTVV.

The chain recombines TRBV4-1 with TRBJ1-2; no firm D call. This CDR3 is built from 15 residues. The V gene's germline CDR1 is MGHRA and CDR2 YSYEKL. The V and J ends lost 6 bases and 5 bases respectively, with 19 bases between them. CDR3 residues: CASSYQTGSGYGYTF. The CDR3 nucleotides read TGCGCCAGCAGTTACCAAACTGGCTCGGGGTATGGCTACACCTTC.

The chain uses TRBV15 and TRBJ1-6; no definite D call. V gave up 0 bases and J gave up 7 bases, with 10 bases separating them. The CDR3 runs 15 residues. Per germline, CDR1 LNHNV and CDR2 YYDKDF (reference sequence). This chain's CDR3 is CATSRDGRENSPLHF. Here the CDR3 DNA reads TGTGCCACCAGCAGAGATGGACGGGAAAATTCACCCCTCCACTTT. Drawing the rest from reference TRBV15 and TRBJ1-6, the complete variable domain is DAMVIQNPRYQVTQFGKPVTLSCSQTLNHNVMYWYQQKSSQAPKLLFHYYDKDFNNEADTPDNFQSRRPNTSFCFLDIRSPGLGDTAMYLCATSRDGRENSPLHFGNGTRLTVT.

This sequence joins TRBV18 and TRBJ2-3, with D perhaps matching TRBD1 (5 bases). The CDR3 has 16 amino acids. Germline lookup yields CDR1 KGHSH and CDR2 LQKENI. V lost 6 bases and J lost 3, with 19 bases in between. Here the CDR3 reads CASSPLGQAPTDTQYF. DNA for the CDR3: TGTGCCAGCTCCCCGTTGGGGCAGGCTCCAACAGATACGCAGTATTTT.

Relative to its sample, this clone is medium-sized. The chain has TRBV5-6 and TRBJ2-2; TRBD1 is a possible D gene (6 bases). V was clipped by 4 bases and J by 3 bases, with 10 bases between them. In germline, CDR1 is SGHDT, CDR2 YYEEEE. CDR3 length: 14 amino acids. In DNA form, the CDR3 reads TGTGCCAGCAGCAAGGGGGAGTACACCGGGGAGCTGTTTTTT. As protein: CASSKGEYTGELFF.

This clone was seen a handful of times. The chain couples TRBV6-1 to TRBJ1-4; no definite D call. The CDR3 covers 15 residues. Trimming cost V 9 bases and J 0 bases, with 14 bases left between them. The germline V gene encodes CDR1 MNHNS and CDR2 SASEGT. CDR3 nucleotide sequence: TGTGCCAGTCAACGAGGGATGACAACTAATGAAAAACTGTTTTTT. Encoded protein: CASQRGMTTNEKLFF.

This chain uses TRBV27 with TRBJ2-2; no definite D call. CDR3 length: 13 residues. Deletions cut 4 bases from V and 4 bases from J, with 7 bases between. Germline V CDR1 and CDR2: MNHEY, SMNVEV (reference sequence). The CDR3 is CASSYVVTGELFF. DNA of the CDR3: TGTGCCAGCAGTTACGTAGTCACCGGGGAGCTGTTTTTT.

Concerning this clone: Its ends do not fully match the called genes, so a read error is possible. This CDR3 is also generated by other DNA sequences in the sample. The chain employs TRBV10-3 and TRBJ1-1; TRBD1 might be the D (5 bases). Germline V gene lookup returns CDR1 ENHRY and CDR2 SYGVKD. The CDR3 has 12 amino acids. The CDR3 DNA follows: TGTGCCATCAGGGGGCCTAACACTGAAGCCTTCTTT. As protein: CAIRGPNTEAFF.

This chain uses TRBV9 with TRBJ2-3; the match to TRBD2 covers 7 bases. Trimming at V came to 4 bases and at J to 0 bases, leaving 8 bases not matched to a gene. From germline, CDR1 is SGDLS and CDR2 YYNGEE. The CDR3 length is 16 residues. In DNA, the CDR3 is TGTGCCAGCAGCAAAAGGGACTACCGAAGCACAGATACGCAGTATTTT. This gives the protein CASSKRDYRSTDTQYF.

The CDR3 is CASSTGTLLGAQHF. The CDR3 nucleotides read TGTGCCAGCAGTACAGGGACCCTCCTCGGGGCCCAGCATTTT. The chain links TRBV6-6 to TRBJ1-5; tentative D call: TRBD1 (6 bases). The germline CDR1 and CDR2 sequences are MNHNY and SVGAGI (reference sequence). This CDR3 is 14 amino acids long. V was cut by 5 bases and J by 11 bases, with 19 bases left in between.

In its sample, this clone was seen a few times. The CDR3 spells CASSAGQGSNQPQHF. The CDR3 nucleotides are TGTGCCAGCAGCGCGGGACAGGGGAGCAATCAGCCCCAGCATTTT. The gene calls are TRBV9 and TRBJ1-5; the match to TRBD1 covers 10 bases. This CDR3 is 15 amino acids long. With V trimmed by 3 bases and J by 1 base, 1 base remained unmatched. Looked up from germline, CDR1 is SGDLS and CDR2 is YYNGEE.

The rearrangement links TRBV5-4 to TRBJ2-1; D is uncertain. Germline values: CDR1 SGHNT, CDR2 YYREEE (reference sequence). Trimming removed 1 base from V and 5 bases from J, with 13 bases in between. The CDR3 is made up of 15 amino acids. The CDR3 coding sequence is TGTGCCAGCAGCTTGCAACTCTCTCGGCACAATGAGCAGTTCTTC. It translates to CASSLQLSRHNEQFF.

This clone was observed a few times. The CDR3 DNA reads TGCAGCGTCCGGGAGAACACTGAAGCTTTCTTT. Protein sequence: CSVRENTEAFF. The chain couples TRBV29-1 to TRBJ1-1; D not resolved. Trimming cost V 6 bases and J 1 base, with 6 bases left between them. CDR3 length: 11 residues. Per the germline V gene, CDR1 is SQVTM and CDR2 is ANQGSEA.

The V call is TRBV4-2, the J call TRBJ2-3, with D unresolved. CDR1 is LGHNA and CDR2 is YNFKEQ in the germline V gene. This CDR3 contains 14 residues. The V gene lost 0 bases and the J gene lost 4 bases, with 8 bases spanning the gap. DNA for the CDR3: TGTGCCAGCAGCCAAGACCGGCTGGCAGATACGCAGTATTTT. Residues: CASSQDRLADTQYF.